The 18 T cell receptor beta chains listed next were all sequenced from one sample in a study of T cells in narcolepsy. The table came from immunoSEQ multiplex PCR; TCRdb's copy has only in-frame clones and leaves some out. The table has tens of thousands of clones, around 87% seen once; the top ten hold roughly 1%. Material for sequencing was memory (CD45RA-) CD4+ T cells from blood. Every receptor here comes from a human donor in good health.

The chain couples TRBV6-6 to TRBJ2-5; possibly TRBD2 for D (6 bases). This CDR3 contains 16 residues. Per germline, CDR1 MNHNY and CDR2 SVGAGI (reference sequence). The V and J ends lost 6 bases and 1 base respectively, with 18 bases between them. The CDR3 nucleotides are TGTGCCAGCAGCTCCAACTTGCGGACTACCCAAGAGACCCAGTACTTC. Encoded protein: CASSSNLRTTQETQYF.

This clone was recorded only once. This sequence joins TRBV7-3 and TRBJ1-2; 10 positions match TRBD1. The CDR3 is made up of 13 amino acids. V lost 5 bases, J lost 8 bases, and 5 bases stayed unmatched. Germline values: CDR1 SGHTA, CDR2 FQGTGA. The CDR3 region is CASSRDRGEGYTF. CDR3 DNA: TGTGCCAGCAGCCGGGACAGGGGTGAGGGCTACACCTTC.

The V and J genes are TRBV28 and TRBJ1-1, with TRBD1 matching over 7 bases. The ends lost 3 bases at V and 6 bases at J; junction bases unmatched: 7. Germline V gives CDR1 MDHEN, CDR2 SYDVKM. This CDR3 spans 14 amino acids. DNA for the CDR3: TGTGCCAGCAGTTTCTACCGTCAGGGGGCTGAAGCTTTCTTT. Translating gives CASSFYRQGAEAFF.

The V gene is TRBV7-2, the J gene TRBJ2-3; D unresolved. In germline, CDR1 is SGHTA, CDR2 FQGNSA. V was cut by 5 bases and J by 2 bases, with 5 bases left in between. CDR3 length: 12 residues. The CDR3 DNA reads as TGTGCCAGCAGCCTGGACACAGATACGCAGTATTTT. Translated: CASSLDTDTQYF.

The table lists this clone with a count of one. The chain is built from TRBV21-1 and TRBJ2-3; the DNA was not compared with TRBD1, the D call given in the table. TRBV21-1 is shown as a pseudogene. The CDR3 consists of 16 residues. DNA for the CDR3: TGTGCCAGCAGCAAATGGCCCCGCCGTATGGCAGATACGCAGTATTTT. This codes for CASSKWPRRMADTQYF.

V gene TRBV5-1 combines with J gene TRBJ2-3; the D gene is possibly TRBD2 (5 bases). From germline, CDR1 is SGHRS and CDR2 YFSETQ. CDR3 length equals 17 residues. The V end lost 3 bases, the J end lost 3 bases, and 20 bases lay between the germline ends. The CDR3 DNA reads TGCGCCAGCAGCTCGTTCTTGGGCAGCCCGGGGACAGATACGCAGTATTTT. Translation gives CASSSFLGSPGTDTQYF.

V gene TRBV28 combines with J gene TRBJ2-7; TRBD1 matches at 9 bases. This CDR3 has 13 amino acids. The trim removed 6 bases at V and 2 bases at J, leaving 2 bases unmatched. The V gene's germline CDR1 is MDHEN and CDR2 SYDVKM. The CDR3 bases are TGTGCCAGCAGAGGGACAGGGACCTACGAGCAGTACTTC. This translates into CASRGTGTYEQYF.

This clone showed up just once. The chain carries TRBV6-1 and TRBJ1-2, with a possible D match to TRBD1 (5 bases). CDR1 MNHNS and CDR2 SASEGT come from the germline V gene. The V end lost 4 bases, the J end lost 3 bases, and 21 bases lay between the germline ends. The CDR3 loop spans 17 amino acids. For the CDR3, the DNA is TGTGCCAGCAGTGGGAGAGCCGGGACGGCCATTTACTATGGCTACACCTTC. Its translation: CASSGRAGTAIYYGYTF.

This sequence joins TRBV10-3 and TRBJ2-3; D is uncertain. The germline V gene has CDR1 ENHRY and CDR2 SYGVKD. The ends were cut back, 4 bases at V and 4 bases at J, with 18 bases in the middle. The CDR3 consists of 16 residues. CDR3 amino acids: CAISGRALGRADTQYF. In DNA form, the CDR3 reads TGTGCCATCAGTGGACGGGCGCTAGGCCGGGCAGATACGCAGTATTTT.

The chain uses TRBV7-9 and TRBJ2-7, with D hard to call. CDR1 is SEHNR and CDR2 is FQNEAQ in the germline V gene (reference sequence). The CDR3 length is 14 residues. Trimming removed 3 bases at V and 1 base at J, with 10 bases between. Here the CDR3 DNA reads TGTGCCAGCAGCTTTGGAGTCGGGTCCTACGAGCAGTACTTC. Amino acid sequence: CASSFGVGSYEQYF.

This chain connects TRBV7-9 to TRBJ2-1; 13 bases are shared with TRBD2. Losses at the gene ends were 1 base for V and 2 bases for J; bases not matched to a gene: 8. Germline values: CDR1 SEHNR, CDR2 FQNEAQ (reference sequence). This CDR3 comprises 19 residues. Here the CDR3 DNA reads TGTGCCAGCAGCTTAGGGACTAGCGGGGGTCGTGGGACCTACAATGAGCAGTTCTTC. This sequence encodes CASSLGTSGGRGTYNEQFF.

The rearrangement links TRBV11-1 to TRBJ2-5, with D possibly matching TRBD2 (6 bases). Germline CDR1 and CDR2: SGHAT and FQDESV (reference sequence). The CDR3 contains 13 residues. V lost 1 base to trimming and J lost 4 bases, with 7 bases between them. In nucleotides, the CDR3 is TGTGCCAGCAGCTTAGGGGGGGTAGAGACCCAGTACTTC. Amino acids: CASSLGGVETQYF.

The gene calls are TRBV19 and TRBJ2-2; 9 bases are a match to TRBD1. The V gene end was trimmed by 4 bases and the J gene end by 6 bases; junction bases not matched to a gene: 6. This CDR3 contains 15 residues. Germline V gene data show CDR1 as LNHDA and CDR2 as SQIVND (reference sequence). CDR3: CASSTTGGIAGELFF. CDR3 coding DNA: TGTGCCAGTAGTACAACAGGGGGCATTGCCGGGGAGCTGTTTTTT.

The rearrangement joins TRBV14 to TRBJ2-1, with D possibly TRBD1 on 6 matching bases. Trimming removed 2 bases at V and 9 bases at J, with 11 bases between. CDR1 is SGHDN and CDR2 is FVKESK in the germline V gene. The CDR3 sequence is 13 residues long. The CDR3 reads CASSQLPGAEQFF. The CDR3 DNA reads TGTGCCAGCAGCCAATTGCCAGGGGCTGAGCAGTTCTTC.

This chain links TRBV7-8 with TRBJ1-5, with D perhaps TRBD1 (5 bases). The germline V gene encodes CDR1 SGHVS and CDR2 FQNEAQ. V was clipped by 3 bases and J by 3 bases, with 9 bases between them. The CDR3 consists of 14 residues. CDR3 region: CASSLGGYNQPQHF. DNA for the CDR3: TGTGCCAGCAGCTTGGGGGGATACAATCAGCCCCAGCATTTT.

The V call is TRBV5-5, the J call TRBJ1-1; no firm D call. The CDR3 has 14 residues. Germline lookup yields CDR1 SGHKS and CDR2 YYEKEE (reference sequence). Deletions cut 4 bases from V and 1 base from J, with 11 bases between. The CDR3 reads CASSPYLTNTEAFF. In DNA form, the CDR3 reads TGTGCCAGCAGCCCTTACCTCACGAACACTGAAGCTTTCTTT.

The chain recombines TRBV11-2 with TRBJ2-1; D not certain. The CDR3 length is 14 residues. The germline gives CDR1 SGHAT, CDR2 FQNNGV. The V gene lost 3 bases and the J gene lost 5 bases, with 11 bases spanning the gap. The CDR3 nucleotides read TGTGCCAGCAGCTTTAACGCAGGTAACAATGAGCAGTTCTTC. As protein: CASSFNAGNNEQFF.

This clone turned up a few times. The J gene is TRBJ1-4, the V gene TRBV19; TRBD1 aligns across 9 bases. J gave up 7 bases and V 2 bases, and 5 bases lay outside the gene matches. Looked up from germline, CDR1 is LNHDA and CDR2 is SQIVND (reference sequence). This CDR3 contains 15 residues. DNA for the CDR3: TGTGCCAGTAGTATACATGGGACAGGGCCTGAAAAACTGTTTTTT. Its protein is CASSIHGTGPEKLFF. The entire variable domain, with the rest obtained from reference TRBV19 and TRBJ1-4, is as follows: DGGITQSPKYLFRKEGQNVTLSCEQNLNHDAMYWYRQDPGQGLRLIYYSQIVNDFQKGDIAEGYSVSREKKESFPLTVTSAQKNPTAFYLCASSIHGTGPEKLFFGSGTQLSVL.